Listed below are T cell receptor beta chains from one sample, sequenced in a study of OX40 agonist ivuxolimab in advanced cancers. Some clones are missing from TCRdb's copy, which holds only in-frame ones; the method was immunoSEQ multiplex PCR. The table lists over 25,000 clones, about 76% of them singletons. Specimen: CD4+ or CD8+ T cells sorted from blood, collected in a trial of the OX40 agonist ivuxolimab. The receptor set was obtained from an adult with an advanced solid tumor such as melanoma, head and neck, liver or kidney cancer. Each CDR3 is given with its conserved first and last residue. A D gene is named only where the DNA matches it firmly. Clone size is shown for a subset of rows, as once, few, many or a class of expanded clone.

d_gene | abundance | j_gene | v_gene | CDR3aa | CDR3nt
TRBD1 | NA | TRBJ2-1 | TRBV23-1 | CASSQTGARSYNEQFF | TGCGCCAGCAGTCAGACAGGGGCAAGGTCCTACAATGAGCAGTTCTTC
NA | medium-sized | TRBJ1-5 | TRBV7-9 | CASRGPYGNQPQHF | TGTGCCAGCCGAGGACCGTATGGCAATCAGCCCCAGCATTTT
NA | NA | TRBJ2-1 | TRBV4-3 | CASSQDIGASSYNEQFF | TGCGCCAGCAGCCAAGATATCGGGGCGTCCTCCTACAATGAGCAGTTCTTC
NA | NA | TRBJ2-7 | TRBV19 | CASSIGRNAYEQYF | TGTGCCAGTAGTATAGGGAGAAACGCCTACGAGCAGTACTTC
TRBD1 | NA | TRBJ2-7 | TRBV29-1 | CSAAGTGPEQYF | TGCAGCGCAGCCGGGACAGGGCCCGAGCAGTACTTC
NA | once | TRBJ2-5 | TRBV4-3 | CASSQGQGAETQYF | TGCGCCAGCAGCCAAGGGCAGGGTGCCGAGACCCAGTACTTC
NA | NA | TRBJ2-7 | TRBV7-2 | CASSLGAYEQYF | TGTGCCAGCAGCTTGGGGGCCTACGAGCAGTACTTC
TRBD1 | NA | TRBJ2-2 | TRBV7-3 | CASSFFRDRGELFF | TGTGCCAGCAGCTTTTTCCGGGACAGAGGGGAGCTGTTTTTT
NA | NA | TRBJ2-7 | TRBV6-5 | CASSYRYEQYF | TGTGCCAGCAGTTACAGATACGAGCAGTACTTC
NA | few | TRBJ2-3 | TRBV6-6 | CASSGGRDPDTQYF | TGTGCCAGCAGTGGCGGCAGGGATCCAGATACGCAGTATTTT
TRBD1 | NA | TRBJ1-1 | TRBV29-1 | CSVPLTGTGTTEAFF | TGCAGCGTTCCCCTTACCGGGACAGGGACCACTGAAGCTTTCTTT
NA | NA | TRBJ2-3 | TRBV6-1 | CASSEMAGDSTDTQYF | TGTGCCAGCAGTGAAATGGCAGGGGATAGCACAGATACGCAGTATTTT
NA | NA | TRBJ2-1 | TRBV7-3 | CASSSSGGSYNEQFF | TGTGCCAGCAGCTCGAGCGGTGGATCCTACAATGAGCAGTTCTTC
NA | NA | TRBJ2-7 | TRBV5-4 | CASSWGIGSYEQYF | TGTGCCAGCAGCTGGGGGATCGGGTCCTACGAGCAGTACTTC
TRBD1 | NA | TRBJ2-5 | TRBV5-6 | CASSFGTGVGETQYF | TGTGCCAGCAGCTTTGGGACAGGGGTAGGGGAGACCCAGTACTTC
TRBD1 | once | TRBJ1-5 | TRBV6-5 | CASSLQGGNQPQHF | TGTGCCAGCAGCTTACAGGGGGGCAATCAGCCCCAGCATTTT
NA | NA | TRBJ2-7 | TRBV11-3 | CASSPRANPYEQYF | TGTGCCAGCAGCCCCCGGGCTAATCCCTACGAGCAGTACTTC
TRBD2 | NA | TRBJ2-5 | TRBV7-3 | CASSLTGTTAEETQYF | TGTGCCAGCAGCTTAACCGGGACTACCGCGGAGGAGACCCAGTACTTC
NA | once | TRBJ2-3 | TRBV7-9 | CASSFMSQTPQDTQYF | TGTGCCAGCAGCTTTATGAGTCAAACACCTCAAGATACGCAGTATTTT
NA | NA | TRBJ2-1 | TRBV7-3 | CASSSAAGAHNEQFF | TGTGCCAGCAGCTCCGCGGCAGGGGCCCACAATGAGCAGTTCTTC
NA | few | TRBJ2-7 | TRBV7-9 | CASSPSSPKYEQYF | TGTGCCAGCAGCCCGAGCTCTCCAAAATACGAGCAGTACTTC
NA | NA | TRBJ2-1 | TRBV11-2 | CASSLAPDNHLYEQFF | TGTGCCAGCAGCTTAGCCCCGGACAATCATTTATATGAGCAGTTCTTC
TRBD1 | NA | TRBJ2-5 | TRBV9 | CASSPNRDRGHQETQYF | TGTGCCAGCAGCCCCAACCGGGACAGGGGGCACCAAGAGACCCAGTACTTC
NA | few | TRBJ2-1 | TRBV27 | CASGPLIAYNEQFF | TGTGCCAGCGGACCCCTAATAGCGTACAATGAGCAGTTCTTC
NA | few | TRBJ2-3 | TRBV7-6 | CASSSDPATGDTQYF | TGTGCCAGCAGCTCCGATCCGGCAACAGGAGATACGCAGTATTTT
NA | NA | TRBJ1-6 | TRBV7-8 | CASSPTAGHGSPLHF | TGTGCCAGCAGCCCGACTGCGGGCCACGGTTCACCCCTCCACTTT
TRBD2 | few | TRBJ2-3 | TRBV7-6 | CASSYGRGETDTQYF | TGTGCCAGCAGCTACGGCCGGGGGGAAACAGATACGCAGTATTTT
NA | NA | TRBJ2-2 | TRBV27 | CASSPRTDPNTGELFF | TGTGCCAGCAGTCCACGGACGGACCCGAACACCGGGGAGCTGTTTTTT
NA | few | TRBJ1-2 | TRBV13 | CASSSDRERVSNYGYTF | TGTGCCAGCAGCTCCGACAGAGAGCGGGTATCGAACTATGGCTACACCTTC
NA | NA | TRBJ1-1 | TRBV4-3 | CASSQDEEGWTEAFF | TGCGCCAGCAGCCAAGATGAGGAGGGATGGACTGAAGCTTTCTTT
NA | NA | TRBJ1-6 | TRBV6-6 | CASSYQGGNSPLHF | TGTGCCAGCAGTTATCAAGGGGGTAATTCACCCCTCCACTTT
NA | NA | TRBJ2-7 | TRBV5-4 | CASSLGQMYEQYF | TGTGCCAGCAGCTTGGGACAGATGTACGAGCAGTACTTC
NA | NA | TRBJ2-7 | TRBV6-5 | CASSGGLLSYEQYF | TGTGCCAGCAGTGGCGGATTGTTGTCCTACGAGCAGTACTTC
TRBD2 | NA | TRBJ2-1 | TRBV4-3 | CASSLAGIYNEQFF | TGCGCCAGCAGCCTAGCGGGGATCTACAATGAGCAGTTCTTC
NA | NA | TRBJ2-5 | TRBV7-7 | CASSLDPGQKETQYF | TGTGCCAGCAGCTTAGATCCGGGGCAGAAGGAGACCCAGTACTTC
NA | NA | TRBJ2-3 | TRBV4-3 | CASSQGATTDTQYF | TGCGCCAGCAGCCAAGGAGCGACTACAGATACGCAGTATTTT
NA | NA | TRBJ1-3 | TRBV14 | CASSQETENSGNTIYF | TGTGCCAGCAGCCAAGAGACAGAGAATTCTGGAAACACCATATATTTT
NA | NA | TRBJ2-4 | TRBV27 | CASSPRTVPTNIQYF | TGTGCCAGCAGTCCGAGGACAGTACCGACCAACATTCAGTACTTC
TRBD2 | NA | TRBJ2-3 | TRBV15 | CATSRGLAGRTDTQYF | TGTGCCACCAGCAGAGGGCTAGCGGGCCGCACAGATACGCAGTATTTT
NA | few | TRBJ1-3 | TRBV7-8 | CASSPFGGRGSGNTIYF | TGTGCCAGCAGCCCATTTGGGGGACGAGGCTCTGGAAACACCATATATTTT
NA | NA | TRBJ2-1 | TRBV7-6 | CASSLGGEPYNEQFF | TGTGCCAGCAGCTTAGGAGGGGAACCCTACAATGAGCAGTTCTTC
TRBD1 | once | TRBJ1-4 | TRBV2 | CASSDAGTGAEKLFF | TGTGCCAGCAGTGATGCCGGGACAGGGGCCGAAAAACTGTTTTTT
TRBD1 | NA | TRBJ2-7 | TRBV4-3 | CASSLGQGTVEQYF | TGCGCCAGCAGCCTGGGACAGGGAACGGTTGAGCAGTACTTC
TRBD2 | NA | TRBJ2-2 | TRBV19 | CASRVTSGGVTGELFF | TGTGCCAGTAGGGTCACTAGCGGGGGTGTCACCGGGGAGCTGTTTTTT
NA | NA | TRBJ1-1 | TRBV19 | CASSTSGGTEAFF | TGTGCCAGTAGTACCTCCGGAGGCACTGAAGCTTTCTTT
NA | NA | TRBJ2-2 | TRBV30 | CAWSVGAGTGELFF | TGTGCCTGGAGTGTAGGGGCTGGGACCGGGGAGCTGTTTTTT
NA | NA | TRBJ2-7 | TRBV5-4 | CASSQDSFYEQYF | TGTGCCAGCAGCCAGGACAGTTTTTACGAGCAGTACTTC
NA | NA | TRBJ2-1 | TRBV7-9 | CASSLGNNEQFF | TGTGCCAGCAGCTTAGGGAATAATGAGCAGTTCTTC
NA | NA | TRBJ1-1 | TRBV5-4 | CASSLGGDSREAFF | TGTGCCAGCAGCTTGGGAGGAGACAGTCGGGAAGCTTTCTTT
TRBD1 | NA | TRBJ1-1 | TRBV19 | CASSWGQGGTEAFF | TGTGCCAGTAGTTGGGGACAGGGAGGCACTGAAGCTTTCTTT
NA | few | TRBJ2-7 | TRBV27 | CASRPDGDYEQYF | TGTGCCAGCAGACCGGACGGGGACTACGAGCAGTACTTC
NA | NA | TRBJ2-2 | TRBV6-5 | CASSYFPANTGELFF | TGTGCCAGCAGTTACTTCCCAGCGAACACCGGGGAGCTGTTTTTT
TRBD1 | NA | TRBJ1-4 | TRBV7-8 | CASSFGTGVEKLFF | TGTGCCAGCAGCTTCGGGACAGGGGTTGAAAAACTGTTTTTT
NA | NA | TRBJ2-3 | TRBV7-2 | CASSPGQRKDTQYF | TGTGCCAGCAGCCCGGGCCAGCGAAAAGATACGCAGTATTTT
TRBD1 | NA | TRBJ1-4 | TRBV11-2 | CASSLGAGTGSEKLFF | TGTGCCAGCAGCTTAGGGGCCGGGACAGGGAGCGAAAAACTGTTTTTT
TRBD1 | once | TRBJ2-2 | TRBV4-3 | CASSPSLDRANTGELFF | TGCGCCAGCAGCCCTAGCCTCGACAGGGCGAACACCGGGGAGCTGTTTTTT
NA | NA | TRBJ2-3 | TRBV4-1 | CASSPWAAPGTDTQYF | TGCGCCAGCAGCCCGTGGGCCGCTCCGGGCACAGATACGCAGTATTTT
TRBD1 | few | TRBJ2-2 | TRBV9 | CASSVGGLGRGPDSAGELFF | TGTGCCAGCAGCGTAGGGGGCCTCGGCAGGGGGCCAGATAGTGCCGGGGAGCTGTTTTTT